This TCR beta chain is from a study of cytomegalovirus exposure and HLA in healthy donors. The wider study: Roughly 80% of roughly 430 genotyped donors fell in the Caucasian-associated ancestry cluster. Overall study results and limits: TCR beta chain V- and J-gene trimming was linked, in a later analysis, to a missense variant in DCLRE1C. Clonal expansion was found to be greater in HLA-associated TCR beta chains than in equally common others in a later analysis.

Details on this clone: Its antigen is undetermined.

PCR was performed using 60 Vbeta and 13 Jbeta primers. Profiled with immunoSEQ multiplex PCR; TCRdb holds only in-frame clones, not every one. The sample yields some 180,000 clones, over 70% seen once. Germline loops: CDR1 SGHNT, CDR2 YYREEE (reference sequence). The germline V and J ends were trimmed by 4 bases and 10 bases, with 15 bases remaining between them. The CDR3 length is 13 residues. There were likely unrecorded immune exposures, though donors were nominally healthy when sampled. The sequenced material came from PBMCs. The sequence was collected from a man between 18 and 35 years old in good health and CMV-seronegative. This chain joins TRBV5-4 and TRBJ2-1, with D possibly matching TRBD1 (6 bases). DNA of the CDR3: TGTGCCAGCAGCAACACCAGGGGCGGCGAGCAGTTCTTC. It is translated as CASSNTRGGEQFF.